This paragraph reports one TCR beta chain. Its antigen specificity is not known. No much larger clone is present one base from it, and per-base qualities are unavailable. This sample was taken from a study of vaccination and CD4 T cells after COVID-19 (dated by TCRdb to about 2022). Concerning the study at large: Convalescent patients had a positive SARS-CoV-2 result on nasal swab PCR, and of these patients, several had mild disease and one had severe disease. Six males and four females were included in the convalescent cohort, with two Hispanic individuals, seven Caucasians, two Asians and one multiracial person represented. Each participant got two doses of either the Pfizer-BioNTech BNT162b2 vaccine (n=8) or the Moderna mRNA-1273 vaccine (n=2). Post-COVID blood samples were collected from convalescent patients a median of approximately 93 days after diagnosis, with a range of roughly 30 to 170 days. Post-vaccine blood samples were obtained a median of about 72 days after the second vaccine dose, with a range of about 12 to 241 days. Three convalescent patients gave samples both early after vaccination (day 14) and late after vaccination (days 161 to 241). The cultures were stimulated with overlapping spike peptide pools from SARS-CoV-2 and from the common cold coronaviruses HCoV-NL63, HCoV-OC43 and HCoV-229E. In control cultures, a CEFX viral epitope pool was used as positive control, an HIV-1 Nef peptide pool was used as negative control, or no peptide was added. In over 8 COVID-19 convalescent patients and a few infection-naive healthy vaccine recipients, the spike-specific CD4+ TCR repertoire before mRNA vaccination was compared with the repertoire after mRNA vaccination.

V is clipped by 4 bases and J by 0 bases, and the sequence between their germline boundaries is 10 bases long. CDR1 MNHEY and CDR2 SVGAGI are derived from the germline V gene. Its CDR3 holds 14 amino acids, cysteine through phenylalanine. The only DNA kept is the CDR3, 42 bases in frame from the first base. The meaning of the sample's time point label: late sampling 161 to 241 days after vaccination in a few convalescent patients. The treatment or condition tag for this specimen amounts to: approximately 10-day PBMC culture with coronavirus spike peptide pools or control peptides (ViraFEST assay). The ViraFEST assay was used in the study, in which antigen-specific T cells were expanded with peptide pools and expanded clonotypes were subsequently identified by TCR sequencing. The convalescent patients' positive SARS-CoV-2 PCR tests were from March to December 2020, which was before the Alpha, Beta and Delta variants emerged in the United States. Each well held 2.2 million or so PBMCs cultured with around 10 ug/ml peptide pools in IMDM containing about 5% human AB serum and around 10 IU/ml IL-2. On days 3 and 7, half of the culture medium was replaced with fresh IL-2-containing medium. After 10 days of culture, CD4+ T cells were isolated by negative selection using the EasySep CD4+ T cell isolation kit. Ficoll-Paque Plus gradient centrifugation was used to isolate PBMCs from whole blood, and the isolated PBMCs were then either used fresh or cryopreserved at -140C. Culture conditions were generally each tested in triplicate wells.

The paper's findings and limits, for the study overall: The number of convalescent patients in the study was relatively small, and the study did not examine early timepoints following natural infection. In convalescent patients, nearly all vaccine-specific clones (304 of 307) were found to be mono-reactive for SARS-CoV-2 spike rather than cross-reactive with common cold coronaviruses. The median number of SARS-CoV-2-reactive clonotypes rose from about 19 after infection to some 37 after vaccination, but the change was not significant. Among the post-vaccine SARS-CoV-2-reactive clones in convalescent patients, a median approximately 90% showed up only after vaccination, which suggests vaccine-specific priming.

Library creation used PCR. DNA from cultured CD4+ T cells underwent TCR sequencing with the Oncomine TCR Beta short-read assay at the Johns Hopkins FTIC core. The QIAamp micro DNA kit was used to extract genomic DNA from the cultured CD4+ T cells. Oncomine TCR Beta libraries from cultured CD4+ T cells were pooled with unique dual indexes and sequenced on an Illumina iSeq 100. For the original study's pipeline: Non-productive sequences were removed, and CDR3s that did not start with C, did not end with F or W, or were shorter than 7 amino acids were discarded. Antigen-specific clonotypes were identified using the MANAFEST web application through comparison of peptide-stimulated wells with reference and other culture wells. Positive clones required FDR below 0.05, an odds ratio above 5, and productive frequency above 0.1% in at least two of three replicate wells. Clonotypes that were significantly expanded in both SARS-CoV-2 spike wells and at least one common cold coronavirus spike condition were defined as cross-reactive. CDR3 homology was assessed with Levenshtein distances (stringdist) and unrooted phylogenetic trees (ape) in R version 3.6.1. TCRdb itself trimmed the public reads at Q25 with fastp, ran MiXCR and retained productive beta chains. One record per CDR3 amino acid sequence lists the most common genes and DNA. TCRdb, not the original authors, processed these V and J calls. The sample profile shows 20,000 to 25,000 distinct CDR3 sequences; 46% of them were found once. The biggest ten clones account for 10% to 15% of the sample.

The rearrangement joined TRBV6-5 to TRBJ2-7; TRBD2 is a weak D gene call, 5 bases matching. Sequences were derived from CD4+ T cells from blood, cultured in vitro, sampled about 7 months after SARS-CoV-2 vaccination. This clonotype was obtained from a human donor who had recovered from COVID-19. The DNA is TGTGCCAGCAGTTCGGACTGGGGCTCCTACGAGCAGTACTTC. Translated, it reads CASSSDWGSYEQYF.